Listed below are T cell receptor beta chains from one sample, sequenced in a study of cytomegalovirus exposure and HLA in healthy donors. Repertoires were generated with immunoSEQ multiplex PCR, while TCRdb's copy carries only in-frame clones and drops some. Recorded for this sample: 130,000 or so clones. Sequencing was carried out using PBMCs. The origin of the receptors is a woman in her thirties or forties in good health and CMV-seronegative. CDR3s include the opening cysteine and the closing phenylalanine or tryptophan.

TRBV10-3	TRBJ1-5	CATRTPRGHRPQHF
TRBV5-1	TRBJ1-4	CASSPTVDNEKLFF
TRBV6-5	TRBJ2-7	CASSRTGEQYF
TRBV11-1	TRBJ2-7	CASSPRGQRGEQYF
TRBV2	TRBJ1-2	CASNGQNYGYTF
TRBV6-1	TRBJ1-3	CASSGNTGTTGNTIYF
TRBV4-3	TRBJ2-4	CASSQEAYSGNIQYF
TRBV27	TRBJ1-1	CASSLLRGRTEAFF
TRBV15	TRBJ1-6	CATSRSGENSPLHF
TRBV7-3	TRBJ1-2	CASSLEESGYTF
TRBV9	TRBJ1-2	CASSVRENYGYTF
TRBV7-9	TRBJ2-1	CASSSTGQGVYNEQFF
TRBV18	TRBJ2-5	CASSRGTEETQYF
TRBV11-2	TRBJ1-2	CASSLTGGHGYTF
TRBV7-2	TRBJ1-4	CASSLWAFEKLFF
TRBV7-9	TRBJ1-1	CASSLAGTAHTEAFF
TRBV11-2	TRBJ2-1	CASSFGGGGAIYNEQFF
TRBV18	TRBJ2-6	CASSRSESGANVLTF
TRBV4-3	TRBJ1-3	CASSQQWTGQVGNTIYF
TRBV10-3	TRBJ1-1	CAISDGEGTEAFF
TRBV19	TRBJ1-2	CASIETGRGDYGYTF
TRBV5-6	TRBJ2-3	CASSSRLAYTDTQYF
TRBV7-2	TRBJ1-1	CASSLESEAFF
TRBV18	TRBJ2-7	CASSLGQGAYEQYF
TRBV7-2	TRBJ1-3	CASSQRGSSGNTIYF
TRBV6-6	TRBJ2-2	CASSSKSGAEELFF
TRBV12-1	TRBJ1-6	CASSFEEEYNSPLHF
TRBV19	TRBJ2-3	CASTITDSRPDTQYF
TRBV28	TRBJ1-1	CASSLQVGGTEAFF
TRBV18	TRBJ1-3	CASSPPDRFSGNTIYF
TRBV29-1	TRBJ2-2	CSVEQDTFTGELFF
TRBV6-5	TRBJ2-1	CASSLWAGVDNEQFF
TRBV7-9	TRBJ1-2	CASSPNVDYGYTF
TRBV28	TRBJ1-6	CASSLRDRAGSPLHF
TRBV6-1	TRBJ2-1	CASSERGQGYNEQFF
TRBV6-5	.	CASSYSPSGAAYEQYF
TRBV29-1	TRBJ1-2	CSAGSGQAYGYTF
TRBV5-1	TRBJ2-1	CASSLQGSRGEQFF
TRBV4-3	TRBJ1-1	CASSWSGGINTEAFF
TRBV5-1	TRBJ2-7	CASSSAPGQLTEQYF
TRBV7-9	TRBJ1-4	CASSLGSEKLFF
TRBV10-3	TRBJ2-5	CAISRGEETQYF